This T cell receptor (beta chain) is from a study of blood T cell repertoires in COVID-19. This clone was recorded only once. Seattle participants joined during active infection and were tracked over time. The CDR3 totals 19 residues. This table comes from immunoSEQ multiplex PCR, and its TCRdb copy is limited to in-frame clones, with some not included. The repertoire holds 410,000 or so clones, with roughly 90% as singletons. V gene TRBV21-1 combines with J gene TRBJ1-6. TRBV21-1 is an annotated pseudogene. The sample consisted of peripheral blood. This clonotype was sampled from a woman aged 40 to 55 with COVID-19, enrolled during active disease. As DNA, the CDR3 is TGTGCCAGCAGCTTCGGCGGAGGGGATCTGAGCTCCTATAATTCACCCCTCCACTTT. It encodes CASSFGGGDLSSYNSPLHF.